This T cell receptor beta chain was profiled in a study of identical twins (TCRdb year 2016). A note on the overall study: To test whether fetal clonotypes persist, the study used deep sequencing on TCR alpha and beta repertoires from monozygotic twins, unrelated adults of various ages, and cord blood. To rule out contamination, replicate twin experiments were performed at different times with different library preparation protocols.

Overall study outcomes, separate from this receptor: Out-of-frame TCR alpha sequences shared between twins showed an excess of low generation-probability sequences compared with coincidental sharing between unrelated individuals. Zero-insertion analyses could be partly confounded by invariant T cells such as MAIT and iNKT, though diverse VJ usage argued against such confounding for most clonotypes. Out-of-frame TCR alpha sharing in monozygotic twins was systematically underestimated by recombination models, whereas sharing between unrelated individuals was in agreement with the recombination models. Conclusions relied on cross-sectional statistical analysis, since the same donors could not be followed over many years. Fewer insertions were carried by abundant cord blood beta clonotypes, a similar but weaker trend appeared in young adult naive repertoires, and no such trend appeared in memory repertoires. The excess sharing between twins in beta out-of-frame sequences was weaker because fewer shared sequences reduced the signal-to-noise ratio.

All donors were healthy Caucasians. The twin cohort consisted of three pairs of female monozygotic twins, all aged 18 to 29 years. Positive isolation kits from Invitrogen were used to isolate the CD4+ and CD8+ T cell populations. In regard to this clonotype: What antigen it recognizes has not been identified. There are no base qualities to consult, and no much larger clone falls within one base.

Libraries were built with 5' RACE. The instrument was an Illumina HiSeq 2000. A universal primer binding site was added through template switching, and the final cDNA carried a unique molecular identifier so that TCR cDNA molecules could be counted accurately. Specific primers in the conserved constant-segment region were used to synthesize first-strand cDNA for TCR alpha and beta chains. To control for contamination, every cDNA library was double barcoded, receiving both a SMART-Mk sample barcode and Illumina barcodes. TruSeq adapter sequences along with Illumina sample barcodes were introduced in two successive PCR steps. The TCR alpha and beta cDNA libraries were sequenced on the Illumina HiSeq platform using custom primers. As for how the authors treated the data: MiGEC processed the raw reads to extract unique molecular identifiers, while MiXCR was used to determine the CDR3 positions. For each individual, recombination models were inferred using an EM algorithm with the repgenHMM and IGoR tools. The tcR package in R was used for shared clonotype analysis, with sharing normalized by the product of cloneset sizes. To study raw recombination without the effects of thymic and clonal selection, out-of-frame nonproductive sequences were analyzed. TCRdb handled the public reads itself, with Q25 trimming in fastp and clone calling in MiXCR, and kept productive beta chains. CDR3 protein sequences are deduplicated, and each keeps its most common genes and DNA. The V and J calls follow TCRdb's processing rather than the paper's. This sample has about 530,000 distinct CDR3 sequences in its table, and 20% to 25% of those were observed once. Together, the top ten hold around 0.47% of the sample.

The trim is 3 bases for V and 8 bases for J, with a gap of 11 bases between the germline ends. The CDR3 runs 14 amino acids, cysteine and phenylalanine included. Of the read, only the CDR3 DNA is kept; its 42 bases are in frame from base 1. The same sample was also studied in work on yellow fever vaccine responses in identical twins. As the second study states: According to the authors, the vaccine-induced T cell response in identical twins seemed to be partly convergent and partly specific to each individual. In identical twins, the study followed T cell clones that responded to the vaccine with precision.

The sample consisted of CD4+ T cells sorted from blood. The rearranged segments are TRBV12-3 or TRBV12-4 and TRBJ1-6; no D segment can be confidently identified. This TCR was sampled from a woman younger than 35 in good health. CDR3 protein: CASSLAVFYSPLHF. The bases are TGTGCCAGCAGTTTGGCCGTTTTTTATTCACCCCTCCACTTT.